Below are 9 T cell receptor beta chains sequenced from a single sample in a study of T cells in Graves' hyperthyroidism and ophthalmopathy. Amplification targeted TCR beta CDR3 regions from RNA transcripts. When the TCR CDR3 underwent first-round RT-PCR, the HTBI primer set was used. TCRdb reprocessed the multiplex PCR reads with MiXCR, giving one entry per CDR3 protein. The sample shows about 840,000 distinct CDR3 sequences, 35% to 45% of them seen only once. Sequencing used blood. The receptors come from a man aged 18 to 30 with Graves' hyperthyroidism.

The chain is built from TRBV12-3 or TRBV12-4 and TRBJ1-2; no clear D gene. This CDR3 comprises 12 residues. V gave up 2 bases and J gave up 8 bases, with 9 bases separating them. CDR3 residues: CASSLYDGGYTF. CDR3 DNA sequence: TGTGCCAGCAGTTTATATGACGGGGGCTACACCTTC.

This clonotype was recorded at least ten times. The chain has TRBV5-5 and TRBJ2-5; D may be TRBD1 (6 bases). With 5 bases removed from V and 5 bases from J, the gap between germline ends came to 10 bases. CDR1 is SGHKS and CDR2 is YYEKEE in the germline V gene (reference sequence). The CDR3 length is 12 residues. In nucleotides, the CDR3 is TGTGCCAGCAGTCCGGACAGTGAGACCCAGTACTTC. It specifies CASSPDSETQYF.

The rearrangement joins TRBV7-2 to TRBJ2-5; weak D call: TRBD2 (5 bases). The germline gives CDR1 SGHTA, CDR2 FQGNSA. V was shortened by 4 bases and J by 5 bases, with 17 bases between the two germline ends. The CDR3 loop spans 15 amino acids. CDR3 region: CASSSTRWELETQYF. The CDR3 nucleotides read TGTGCCAGCAGCTCCACCCGGTGGGAGTTGGAGACCCAGTACTTC.

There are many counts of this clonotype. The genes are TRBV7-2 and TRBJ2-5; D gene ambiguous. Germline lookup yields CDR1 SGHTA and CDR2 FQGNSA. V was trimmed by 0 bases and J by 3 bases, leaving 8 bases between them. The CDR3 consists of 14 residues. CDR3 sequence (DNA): TGTGCCAGCAGCTTAGCGGGCCCGAAAGAGACCCAGTACTTC. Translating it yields CASSLAGPKETQYF.

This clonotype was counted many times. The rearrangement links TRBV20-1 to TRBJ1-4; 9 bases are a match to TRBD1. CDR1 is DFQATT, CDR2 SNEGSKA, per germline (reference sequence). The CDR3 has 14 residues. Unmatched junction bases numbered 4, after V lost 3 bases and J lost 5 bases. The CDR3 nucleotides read TGCAGTGCTAGGGGACAGGGTCAGAATGAAAAACTGTTTTTT. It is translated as CSARGQGQNEKLFF.

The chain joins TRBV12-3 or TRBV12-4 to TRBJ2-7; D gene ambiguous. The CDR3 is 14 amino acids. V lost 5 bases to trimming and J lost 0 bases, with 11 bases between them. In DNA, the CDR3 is TGTGCCAGCAGTCCCTTTTTAGGCTCCTACGAGCAGTACTTC. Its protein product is CASSPFLGSYEQYF.

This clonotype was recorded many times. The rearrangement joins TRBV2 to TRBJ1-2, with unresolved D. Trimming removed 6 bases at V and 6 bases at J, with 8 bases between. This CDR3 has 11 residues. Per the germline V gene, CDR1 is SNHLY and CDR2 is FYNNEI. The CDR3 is CASRVVDGYTF. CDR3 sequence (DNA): TGTGCCAGCAGGGTTGTTGATGGCTACACCTTC.

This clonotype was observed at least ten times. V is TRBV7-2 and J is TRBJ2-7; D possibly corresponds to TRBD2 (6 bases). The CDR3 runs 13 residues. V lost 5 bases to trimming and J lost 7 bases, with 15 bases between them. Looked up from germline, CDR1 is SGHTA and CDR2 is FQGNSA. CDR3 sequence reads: CASSPHGGAEQYF. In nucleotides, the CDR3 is TGTGCCAGCAGCCCACACGGCGGGGCTGAGCAGTACTTC.

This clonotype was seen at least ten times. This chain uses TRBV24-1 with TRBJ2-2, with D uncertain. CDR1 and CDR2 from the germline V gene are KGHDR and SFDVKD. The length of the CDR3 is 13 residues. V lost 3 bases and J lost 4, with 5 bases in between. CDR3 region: CATSDLTTGELFF. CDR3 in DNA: TGTGCCACCAGTGATCTTACCACCGGGGAGCTGTTTTTT.